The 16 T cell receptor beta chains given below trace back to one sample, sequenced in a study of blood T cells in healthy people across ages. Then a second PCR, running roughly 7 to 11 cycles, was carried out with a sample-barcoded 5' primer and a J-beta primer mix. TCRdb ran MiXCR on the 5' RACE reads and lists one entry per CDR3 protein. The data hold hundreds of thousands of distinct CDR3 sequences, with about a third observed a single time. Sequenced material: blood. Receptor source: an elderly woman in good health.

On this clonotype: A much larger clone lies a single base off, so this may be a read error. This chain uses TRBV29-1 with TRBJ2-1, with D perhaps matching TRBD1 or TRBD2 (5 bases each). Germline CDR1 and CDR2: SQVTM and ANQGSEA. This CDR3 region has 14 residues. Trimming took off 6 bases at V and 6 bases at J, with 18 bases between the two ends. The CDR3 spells CSVVWDAIGNEQFF. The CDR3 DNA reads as TGCAGCGTGGTCTGGGACGCCATAGGCAATGAGCAGTTCTTC.

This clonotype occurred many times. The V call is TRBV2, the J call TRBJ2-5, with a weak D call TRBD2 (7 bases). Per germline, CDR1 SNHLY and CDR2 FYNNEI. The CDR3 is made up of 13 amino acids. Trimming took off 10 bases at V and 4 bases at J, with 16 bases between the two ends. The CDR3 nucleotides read TGTGCCACCGCGGGGGCGTTGAGAGAGACCCAGTACTTC. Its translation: CATAGALRETQYF.

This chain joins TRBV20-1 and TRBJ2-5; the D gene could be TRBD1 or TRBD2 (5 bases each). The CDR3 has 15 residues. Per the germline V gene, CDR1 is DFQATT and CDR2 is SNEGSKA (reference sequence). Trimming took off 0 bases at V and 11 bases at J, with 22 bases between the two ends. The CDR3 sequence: CSARDLGAAGNEQYF. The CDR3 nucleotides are TGCAGTGCTAGAGATCTTGGGGCCGCCGGGAATGAGCAGTACTTC.

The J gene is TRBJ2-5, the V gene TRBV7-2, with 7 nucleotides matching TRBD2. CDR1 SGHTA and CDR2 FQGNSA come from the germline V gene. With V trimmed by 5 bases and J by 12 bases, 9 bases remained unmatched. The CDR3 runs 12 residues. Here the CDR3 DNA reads TGTGCCAGCAGCCGCGGGACTACCCTTAAGTACTTC. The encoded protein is CASSRGTTLKYF. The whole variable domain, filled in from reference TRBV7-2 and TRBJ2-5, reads GAGVSQSPSNKVTEKGKDVELRCDPISGHTALYWYRQSLGQGLEFLIYFQGNSAPDKSGLPSDRFSAERTGGSVSTLTIQRTQQEDSAVYLCASSRGTTLKYFGPGTRLLVL.

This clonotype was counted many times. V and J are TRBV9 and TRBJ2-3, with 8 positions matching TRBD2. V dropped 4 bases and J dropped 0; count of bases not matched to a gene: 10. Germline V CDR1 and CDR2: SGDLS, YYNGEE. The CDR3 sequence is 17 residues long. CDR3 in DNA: TGTGCCAGCAGCCGAAGCGGGGTAGCGGGGAGCACAGATACGCAGTATTTT. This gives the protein CASSRSGVAGSTDTQYF. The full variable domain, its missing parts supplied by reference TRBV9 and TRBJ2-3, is DSGVTQTPKHLITATGQRVTLRCSPRSGDLSVYWYQQSLDQGLQFLIQYYNGEERAKGNILERFSAQQFPDLHSELNLSSLELGDSALYFCASSRSGVAGSTDTQYFGPGTRLTVL.

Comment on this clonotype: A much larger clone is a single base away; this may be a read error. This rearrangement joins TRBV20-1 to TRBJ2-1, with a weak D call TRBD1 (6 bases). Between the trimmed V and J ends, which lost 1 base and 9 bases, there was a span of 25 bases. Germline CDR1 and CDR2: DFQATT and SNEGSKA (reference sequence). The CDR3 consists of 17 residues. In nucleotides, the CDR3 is TGCAGTGCTAGAGGGCCCGGCGACAGGTACCAGGGCAGTGAGCAGTTCTTC. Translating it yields CSARGPGDRYQGSEQFF.

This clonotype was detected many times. The DNA for the CDR3 is TGCAGCGCCGGGACACCGAACACTGAAGCTTTCTTT. Its protein is CSAGTPNTEAFF. The rearrangement joins TRBV29-1 to TRBJ1-1; TRBD1 is a possible D gene (6 bases). With 7 bases removed from V and 1 base from J, the gap between germline ends came to 10 bases. Germline CDR1 reads SQVTM; CDR2 reads ANQGSEA. The CDR3 contains 12 residues.

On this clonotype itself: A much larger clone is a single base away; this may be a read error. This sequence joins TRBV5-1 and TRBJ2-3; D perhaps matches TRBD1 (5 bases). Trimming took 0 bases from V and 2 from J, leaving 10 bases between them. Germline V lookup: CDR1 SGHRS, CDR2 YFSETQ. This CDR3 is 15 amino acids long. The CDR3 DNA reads TGCGCCAGCAGCTTGGAAGGGGCCCCCACAGATACGCAGTATTTT. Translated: CASSLEGAPTDTQYF.

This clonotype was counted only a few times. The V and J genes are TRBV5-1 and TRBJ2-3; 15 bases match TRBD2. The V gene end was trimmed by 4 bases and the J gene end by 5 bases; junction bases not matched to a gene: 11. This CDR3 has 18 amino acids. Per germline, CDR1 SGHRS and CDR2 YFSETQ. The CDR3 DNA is TGCGCCAGCAGCAGAATCACCGGGACTAGCGGGGGGAGAGATACGCAGTATTTT. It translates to CASSRITGTSGGRDTQYF.

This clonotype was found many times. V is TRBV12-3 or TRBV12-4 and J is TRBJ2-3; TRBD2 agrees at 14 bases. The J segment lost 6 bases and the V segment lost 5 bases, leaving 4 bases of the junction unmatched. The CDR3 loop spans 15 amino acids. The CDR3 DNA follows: TGTGCCAGCAGTGGAGGACTAGCGGGGGGTGATACGCAGTATTTT. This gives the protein CASSGGLAGGDTQYF.

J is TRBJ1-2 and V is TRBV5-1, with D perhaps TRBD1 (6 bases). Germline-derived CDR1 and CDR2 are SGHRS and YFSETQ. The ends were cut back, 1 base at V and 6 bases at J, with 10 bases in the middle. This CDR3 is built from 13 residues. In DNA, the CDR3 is TGCGCCAGCAGCTTGCCGCCAGGGGATGGCTACACCTTC. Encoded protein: CASSLPPGDGYTF.

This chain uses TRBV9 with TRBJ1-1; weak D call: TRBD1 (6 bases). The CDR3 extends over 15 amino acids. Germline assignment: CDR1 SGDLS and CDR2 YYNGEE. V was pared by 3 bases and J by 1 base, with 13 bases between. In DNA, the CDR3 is TGTGCCAGCAGCGAACAGGGTCTCACGAACACTGAAGCTTTCTTT. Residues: CASSEQGLTNTEAFF.

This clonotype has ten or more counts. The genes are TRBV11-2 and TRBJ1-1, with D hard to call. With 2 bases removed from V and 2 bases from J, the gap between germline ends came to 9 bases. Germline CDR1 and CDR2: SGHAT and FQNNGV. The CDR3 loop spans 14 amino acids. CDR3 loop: CASSLKYGNTEAFF. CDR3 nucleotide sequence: TGTGCCAGCAGCTTAAAGTACGGCAACACTGAAGCTTTCTTT. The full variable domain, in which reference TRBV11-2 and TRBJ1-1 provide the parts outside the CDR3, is EAGVAQSPRYKIIEKRQSVAFWCNPISGHATLYWYQQILGQGPKLLIQFQNNGVVDDSQLPKDRFSAERLKGVDSTLKIQPAKLEDSAVYLCASSLKYGNTEAFFGQGTRLTVV.

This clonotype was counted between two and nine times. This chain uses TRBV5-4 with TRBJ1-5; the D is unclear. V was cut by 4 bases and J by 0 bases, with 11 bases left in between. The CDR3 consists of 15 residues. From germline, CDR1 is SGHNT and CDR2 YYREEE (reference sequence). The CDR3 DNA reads TGTGCCAGCAGCCCGGACCCAAATAGCAATCAGCCCCAGCATTTT. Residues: CASSPDPNSNQPQHF. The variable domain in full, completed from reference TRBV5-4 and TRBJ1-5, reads ETGVTQSPTHLIKTRGQQVTLRCSSQSGHNTVSWYQQALGQGPQFIFQYYREEENGRGNFPPRFSGLQFPNYSSELNVNALELDDSALYLCASSPDPNSNQPQHFGDGTRLSIL.

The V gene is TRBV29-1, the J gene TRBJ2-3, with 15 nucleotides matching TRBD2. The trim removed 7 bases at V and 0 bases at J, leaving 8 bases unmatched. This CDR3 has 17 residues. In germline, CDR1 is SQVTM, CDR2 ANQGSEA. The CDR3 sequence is CSADGTSGRRSTDTQYF. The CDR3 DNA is TGCAGCGCCGATGGGACTAGCGGGAGGCGGAGCACAGATACGCAGTATTTT.

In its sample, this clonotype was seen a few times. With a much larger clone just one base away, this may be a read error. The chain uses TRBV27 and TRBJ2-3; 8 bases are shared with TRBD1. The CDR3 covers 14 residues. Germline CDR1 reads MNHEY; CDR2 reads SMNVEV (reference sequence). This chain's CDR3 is CASRKGQVPDTRYF. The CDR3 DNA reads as TGTGCCAGCAGAAAGGGACAGGTACCAGATACGCGGTATTTT.